These T cell receptor beta chains were read from a single sample in a study of patients and donors after allogeneic stem cell transplantation. MiXCR was run by TCRdb on the RT-PCR reads, yielding one entry per CDR3 protein. The data contain tens of thousands of distinct CDR3 sequences, around 46% of them singletons. Sample: blood, either unsorted or a sorted T cell fraction (not recorded which). The source of these receptors is a human donor who was either an allogeneic HSCT recipient or a stem cell or donor lymphocyte infusion donor (not recorded which). It is not recorded whose cells these are; they may come from a transplant donor. CDR3s include the opening cysteine and the closing phenylalanine or tryptophan. The D gene is left open where the match is weak.

len | d_gene | j_gene | v_gene | CDR3aa
17 | TRBD1 | TRBJ1-3 | TRBV28 | CASSSPRDRVSGNTIYF
14 | NA | TRBJ1-1 | TRBV4-1 | CASSQDGKNTEAFF
17 | TRBD1 | TRBJ1-5 | TRBV18 | CASSPSEPGQYNQPHHF
12 | NA | TRBJ1-2 | TRBV29-1 | CSVEKLASGYTF
14 | NA | TRBJ1-2 | TRBV7-2 | CASSLAPGNYGYTF
15 | NA | TRBJ1-2 | TRBV7-2 | CASSLLSPLVGGYTF
16 | NA | TRBJ1-2 | TRBV28 | CASSLSPHLVRVGYTF
15 | NA | TRBJ2-1 | TRBV10-3 | CAISGPSDAYNEQFF
14 | NA | TRBJ1-2 | TRBV12-3/TRBV12-4 | CASSLMDRVGGYTF
14 | NA | TRBJ1-5 | TRBV20-1 | CSAKTDILLQPQHF
15 | TRBD2 | TRBJ2-3 | TRBV6-5 | CASSYSGTTTDTQYF
15 | TRBD1 | TRBJ1-2 | TRBV7-2 | CASSLERGRGYGYTF
12 | NA | TRBJ2-7 | TRBV6-2/TRBV6-3 | CASSYASHEQYF
16 | NA | TRBJ1-1 | TRBV7-9 | CASSPTRGRRNTEAFF
14 | NA | TRBJ1-5 | TRBV7-9 | CASSSTPGGQPQHF
15 | NA | TRBJ1-2 | TRBV11-2 | CASSLESEANYGYTF
15 | NA | TRBJ2-4 | TRBV9 | CASSVEGARGDIQYF
12 | NA | TRBJ1-1 | TRBV4-3 | CASSQPRGEAFF
12 | NA | TRBJ1-6 | TRBV4-3 | CASSLDGSPLHF
14 | NA | TRBJ1-1 | TRBV12-3/TRBV12-4 | CASSDGRVETEAFF
10 | NA | TRBJ1-2 | TRBV29-1 | CSVELGGYTF
15 | NA | TRBJ1-6 | TRBV4-1 | CASSQGRPNHSPLHF
13 | NA | TRBJ1-1 | TRBV20-1 | CSARHRLNTEAFF
14 | NA | TRBJ1-2 | TRBV9 | CASSGYEANYGYTF
15 | NA | TRBJ1-5 | TRBV7-2 | CASSLGDGLNQPQHF
14 | NA | TRBJ1-2 | TRBV2 | CASTSYRENYGYTF
15 | NA | TRBJ1-4 | TRBV21-1 | CASSKAAGSPEKLFF
14 | NA | TRBJ1-6 | TRBV4-3 | CASSQDTGNSPLHF
18 | NA | TRBJ2-7 | TRBV9 | CASSVGITAGTLTYEQYF
17 | NA | TRBJ1-3 | TRBV6-6 | CASSYSAQGGSGNTIYF
13 | TRBD1 | TRBJ1-1 | TRBV12-3/TRBV12-4 | CASKVGQGARAFF
14 | NA | TRBJ1-1 | TRBV4-2 | CASSQVYTGAEAFF
14 | NA | TRBJ1-5 | TRBV28 | CASSFFGSNQPQHF
13 | TRBD2 | TRBJ2-5 | TRBV7-9 | CASSSAGGETQYF
13 | TRBD1 | TRBJ1-3 | TRBV15 | CATGDRDRNTIYF
13 | NA | TRBJ1-1 | TRBV5-1 | CASATGGNTEAFF
15 | NA | TRBJ1-5 | TRBV5-6 | CASSLGAVLNQPQHF
14 | NA | TRBJ1-5 | TRBV27 | CASSPGTDRQPQHF
17 | TRBD1 | TRBJ1-6 | TRBV28 | CASSSPPTGDYNSPLHF
18 | NA | TRBJ1-1 | TRBV28 | CASSLSYLQGASDTEAFF
14 | NA | TRBJ1-1 | TRBV5-1 | CASSLAWDASEAFF
17 | TRBD1 | TRBJ2-4 | TRBV2 | CASGRSGTDLAKNIQYF
16 | TRBD1 | TRBJ1-2 | TRBV20-1 | CSAPRQGGVVNYGYTF
13 | NA | TRBJ2-3 | TRBV4-3 | CASSQTGADTQYF
17 | NA | TRBJ1-2 | TRBV5-1 | CASSLRIGNRFDYGYTF
13 | NA | TRBJ1-5 | TRBV4-3 | CASSQDFGQPQHF
15 | NA | TRBJ2-1 | TRBV24-1 | CATSDGDDSYNEQFF
13 | NA | TRBJ1-1 | TRBV24-1 | CATSDMTGDAAFF
14 | NA | TRBJ1-1 | TRBV7-9 | CASSTPHREAEAFF
11 | NA | TRBJ2-5 | TRBV7-8 | CASSSMTSQYF
15 | TRBD1 | TRBJ1-6 | TRBV25-1 | CASSDRQGHGSPLHF